This entry features one T cell receptor (beta chain) sequence. The entry originates in a study of CD8+CD57+ T cells in acquired aplastic anemia. The wider study: Isolated CD4+ and CD8+ cells, once sorted, yielded DNA averaging roughly 3.2 ug.

Investigators profiled TCR beta VDJ and CDR3 from genomic DNA template. Using its own MiXCR run on the reads, TCRdb lists one record per CDR3 protein. The data show 250,000 to 350,000 distinct CDR3 sequences, with approximately 55% seen just once and 7% to 9% held by the top ten. Germline loops: CDR1 LNHDA, CDR2 SQIVND (reference sequence). CDR3 length: 13 amino acids. V was pared by 5 bases and J by 9 bases, with 14 bases between. Sequenced sample: sorted CD4+, CD8+, or CD8+CD57+ T cells (not recorded which) from PBMCs. The V call is TRBV19, the J call TRBJ2-1; D perhaps matches TRBD2 (5 bases). The clonotype originates from a human donor with severe aplastic anemia or a healthy control (not recorded which). DNA of the CDR3: TGTGCCAGTAGTGTCGGTCTGGGGAGTGAGCAGTTCTTC. It codes for CASSVGLGSEQFF.